The rows below give T cell receptor beta chains drawn from one sample of a study of blood T cell repertoires in COVID-19. Here immunoSEQ multiplex PCR was the method, and the copy in TCRdb shows in-frame clones only, minus some. The sample consists of some 220,000 clones, 85% of them appearing once. Sequencing input: peripheral blood. These receptors all stem from a man between 50 and 59 years old with COVID-19, enrolled during active disease. The CDR3 runs from the conserved cysteine through the conserved F or W. The D gene is left open where the match is weak. Size tells how often a clone was seen (once, few, many) or the class of an expanded clone, and some rows leave it out.

D	V	J	size	CDR3	DNA
NA	TRBV6-5	TRBJ1-5	few	CASSYSAGNSNQPQHF	TGTGCCAGCAGTTACTCTGCAGGGAATAGCAATCAGCCCCAGCATTTT
NA	TRBV7-9	TRBJ2-2	NA	CASTPPGMGNTGELFF	TGTGCCAGCACCCCCCCCGGGATGGGGAACACCGGGGAGCTGTTTTTT
TRBD1	TRBV7-8	TRBJ2-7	few	CASSFAGGYEQYF	TGTGCCAGCAGCTTCGCAGGGGGCTACGAGCAGTACTTC
NA	TRBV20-1	TRBJ2-7	NA	CSAQGGLEQYF	TGCAGTGCCCAAGGGGGACTAGAGCAGTACTTC
NA	TRBV28	TRBJ2-7	NA	CASSLSNSYEQYF	TGTGCCAGCAGTTTATCAAACAGCTACGAGCAGTACTTC
TRBD1	TRBV19	TRBJ1-2	NA	CASSRDRSYYGYTF	TGTGCCAGTAGTCGGGACAGGAGCTACTATGGCTACACCTTC
NA	TRBV9	TRBJ2-3	NA	CASSVIPRGTDTQYF	TGTGCCAGCAGCGTAATCCCACGGGGCACAGATACGCAGTATTTT
TRBD1	TRBV28	TRBJ1-4	once	CASITLGTTGATNEKLFF	TGTGCCAGCATCACCTTGGGCACCACAGGGGCAACTAATGAAAAACTGTTTTTT
TRBD2	TRBV20-1	TRBJ2-7	NA	CSASKPGRGEQYF	TGCAGTGCTAGTAAGCCAGGGAGGGGCGAGCAGTACTTC
NA	TRBV6-1	TRBJ2-1	NA	CASSENRLSSYNEQFF	TGTGCCAGCAGTGAAAACCGGTTGAGCTCCTACAATGAGCAGTTCTTC
TRBD1	TRBV30	TRBJ1-5	NA	CAWGDRITSNQPQHF	TGTGCCTGGGGGGACAGAATAACCAGCAATCAGCCCCAGCATTTT
NA	TRBV7-9	TRBJ2-7	NA	CASSLAFGRASYEQYF	TGTGCCAGCAGCTTAGCGTTCGGTCGAGCCTCCTACGAGCAGTACTTC
NA	TRBV7-2	TRBJ2-5	NA	CASSPTEYLETQYF	TGTGCCAGCAGCCCGACAGAGTACTTAGAGACCCAGTACTTC
NA	TRBV21-1	TRBJ2-7	NA	CASSDPVQGGYEQYF	TGTGCCAGCAGTGACCCCGTCCAGGGTGGATACGAGCAGTACTTC
NA	TRBV7-2	TRBJ2-7	NA	CASRIPGATYEQYF	TGTGCCAGCCGCATCCCAGGGGCCACCTACGAGCAGTACTTC
NA	TRBV5-1	TRBJ2-2	NA	CASSLRQIANTGELFF	TGCGCCAGCAGCTTGCGACAGATAGCGAACACCGGGGAGCTGTTTTTT
NA	TRBV18	TRBJ1-3	NA	CASSPTTVRRNTIYF	TGTGCCAGCTCACCAACGACAGTGCGGCGAAACACCATATATTTT
NA	TRBV6-2/TRBV6-3	TRBJ1-6	NA	CASSPPSSPLHF	TGTGCCAGCAGTCCCCCGTCCTCACCCCTCCACTTT
TRBD1	TRBV28	TRBJ2-7	NA	CASSRKGGSIYEQYF	TGTGCCAGCAGCCGCAAAGGGGGCTCGATCTACGAGCAGTACTTC
TRBD2	TRBV7-3	TRBJ2-1	NA	CASAGTSGFEQFF	TGTGCCAGCGCCGGGACTAGCGGTTTTGAGCAGTTCTTC
NA	TRBV4-2	TRBJ2-5	once	CASSQEGAGSLGRTQYF	TGTGCCAGCAGCCAAGAAGGGGCCGGGAGCCTCGGGAGGACCCAGTACTTC
NA	TRBV9	TRBJ1-1	NA	CASSLPGDLNTEAFF	TGTGCCAGCAGCCTCCCAGGGGACCTCAACACTGAAGCTTTCTTT
TRBD1	TRBV7-9	TRBJ1-6	NA	CASSSPGQSNSPLHF	TGTGCCAGCAGTTCTCCGGGACAGAGTAATTCACCCCTCCACTTT
TRBD2	TRBV7-9	TRBJ2-5	NA	CASSQTSEGETQYF	TGTGCCAGCAGCCAGACTAGCGAGGGAGAGACCCAGTACTTC
NA	TRBV18	TRBJ1-1	NA	CASSQEAKNTEAFF	TGTGCCAGCTCACAAGAGGCCAAGAACACTGAAGCTTTCTTT
NA	TRBV5-1	TRBJ2-7	NA	CASSLRQGWYEQYF	TGCGCCAGCAGCTTGAGGCAGGGTTGGTACGAGCAGTACTTC
NA	TRBV5-6	TRBJ1-2	NA	CASSVKTAYGYTF	TGTGCCAGCAGCGTTAAAACTGCCTATGGCTACACCTTC
TRBD1	TRBV3-1/TRBV3-2	TRBJ1-5	few	CASSHGDRGGQPQHF	TGTGCCAGCAGCCATGGAGACAGGGGAGGCCAGCCCCAGCATTTT
NA	TRBV1	TRBJ2-5	few	CTSSQLAGGPETQYF	TGCACCAGCAGCCAACTAGCGGGGGGGCCAGAGACCCAGTACTTC
NA	TRBV10-1	TRBJ2-5	few	CASSEGRDQETQYF	TGCGCCAGCAGTGAAGGCAGGGACCAAGAGACCCAGTACTTC
NA	TRBV2	TRBJ2-1	few	CASSDGSGNEQFF	TGTGCCAGCAGTGACGGTTCGGGCAATGAGCAGTTCTTC
TRBD2	TRBV7-2	TRBJ2-1	NA	CASSLVAGGRYNEQFF	TGTGCCAGCAGCTTAGTGGCGGGGGGCAGGTACAATGAGCAGTTCTTC
NA	TRBV28	TRBJ1-2	NA	CASSLIRVYGYTF	TGTGCCAGCAGTTTAATACGGGTCTATGGCTACACCTTC
TRBD2	TRBV19	TRBJ2-3	NA	CASSQTSGGAGDTQYF	TGTGCCAGTAGCCAGACTAGCGGGGGGGCCGGAGATACGCAGTATTTT
TRBD1	TRBV5-4	TRBJ2-5	NA	CASSLAGTGPQETQYF	TGTGCCAGCAGCTTGGCCGGGACAGGGCCTCAAGAGACCCAGTACTTC
NA	TRBV10-1	TRBJ2-4	NA	CASSESRLGDIQYF	TGCGCCAGCAGTGAGTCGAGACTAGGTGACATTCAGTACTTC
NA	TRBV11-2	TRBJ1-1	many	CASSLGAIVGPFF	TGTGCCAGCAGCTTAGGGGCCATCGTTGGTCCTTTCTTT
NA	TRBV28	TRBJ1-1	NA	CASREENTEAFF	TGTGCCAGCAGGGAGGAAAACACTGAAGCTTTCTTT
NA	TRBV10-3	TRBJ1-4	NA	CAISERGMAVTNEKLFF	TGTGCCATCAGTGAGAGGGGGATGGCGGTAACTAATGAAAAACTGTTTTTT
NA	TRBV19	TRBJ1-2	few	CASSTGDTLGGYTF	TGTGCCAGTAGCACCGGGGACACCCTCGGGGGCTACACCTTC
NA	TRBV9	TRBJ2-3	NA	CASSVGLATDTQYF	TGTGCCAGCAGCGTAGGGCTAGCGACAGATACGCAGTATTTT
TRBD1	TRBV9	TRBJ1-5	once	CASSADGTGDQPQHF	TGTGCCAGCAGCGCCGACGGGACAGGGGATCAGCCCCAGCATTTT
TRBD2	TRBV9	TRBJ2-3	NA	CASSVALAGGPVTQYF	TGTGCCAGCAGCGTAGCTCTAGCGGGGGGGCCTGTTACGCAGTATTTT
NA	TRBV5-4	TRBJ2-3	NA	CASGAPYSTDTQYF	TGTGCCAGCGGAGCCCCATACAGCACAGATACGCAGTATTTT
NA	TRBV5-1	TRBJ2-5	NA	CASSSTGLETQYF	TGCGCCAGCAGCAGTACAGGGTTGGAGACCCAGTACTTC
NA	TRBV7-9	TRBJ2-7	NA	CASSFSGAYEQYF	TGTGCCAGCAGCTTCTCAGGGGCTTACGAGCAGTACTTC
NA	TRBV7-9	TRBJ2-5	few	CASSLSGVGETQYF	TGTGCCAGCAGCTTATCAGGGGTGGGGGAGACCCAGTACTTC